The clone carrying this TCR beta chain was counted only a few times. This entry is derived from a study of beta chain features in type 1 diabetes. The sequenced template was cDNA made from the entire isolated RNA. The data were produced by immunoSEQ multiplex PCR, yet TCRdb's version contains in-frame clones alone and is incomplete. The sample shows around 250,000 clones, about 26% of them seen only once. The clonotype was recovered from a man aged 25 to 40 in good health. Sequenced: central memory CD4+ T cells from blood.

The CDR3 DNA is TGCGCCAGCAGCCTGGAGCGGGGATACGAGCAGTACTTC. This codes for CASSLERGYEQYF. The chain carries TRBV4-1 and TRBJ2-7; 7 bases map to TRBD2. Germline CDR1 reads MGHRA; CDR2 reads YSYEKL. The trim removed 4 bases at V and 4 bases at J, leaving 4 bases unmatched. This CDR3 spans 13 amino acids.